This entry features one TCR beta chain sequence. There are 16 residues in the CDR3. With 2 bases removed from V and 9 bases from J, the gap between germline ends came to 17 bases. Per the germline V gene, CDR1 is LNHDA and CDR2 is SQIVND (reference sequence). This sample was included in a study of blood T cell repertoires in COVID-19. Turning to the study itself: Samples taken during acute and convalescent COVID-19 were collected in the United States, Italy and Spain. In each case, the material was cDNA or gDNA derived from T cells, B-cell-depleted T cells, or PBMCs.

Assay: immunoSEQ multiplex PCR; the TCRdb copy retains only in-frame clones and omits some. The table includes more than 300,000 clones, about 90% detected once. The chain couples TRBV19 to TRBJ1-6; no definite D call. The sample comprised peripheral blood. This TCR was sampled from a woman aged 18-29 years who had recovered from COVID-19. The CDR3 region has the DNA TGTGCCAGTAGTATAACGGTGGTTGGGCCTACTTCACCCCTCCACTTT. Translating gives CASSITVVGPTSPLHF.